This TCR beta chain was recovered during a study of PD-1 blockade in classical Hodgkin lymphoma. Study-level background: Patients received nivolumab 3 mg/kg intravenously every 2 weeks. Findings and limits, study-wide: Repertoire differences have undefined causes, possibly disease activity or prior therapy.

Generated by immunoSEQ multiplex PCR, the TCRdb table keeps only in-frame clones and is missing some. This sample yields about 23,000 clones, of which 70% to 90% are seen a single time; 23% belongs to the top ten. Time point meaning: cycle 4 day 1 (C4D1), after 6 weeks of nivolumab. Each and every patient relapsed after autologous stem cell transplantation, and patients got differing brentuximab vedotin exposure. About this clone: No antigen is known for it.

Trimming cost V 3 bases and J 1 base, with 6 bases left between them. This CDR3 is 13 amino acids long. Per germline, CDR1 LNHDA and CDR2 SQIVND (reference sequence). This clonotype was sampled from a human donor with classical Hodgkin lymphoma. The rearrangement uses TRBV19 and TRBJ1-1, with D hard to call. The starting material was peripheral blood mononuclear cells (PBMCs), obtained before the fourth cycle of nivolumab. CDR3 amino acids: CASSISKNTEAFF. In nucleotides, the CDR3 is TGTGCCAGTAGTATCTCCAAGAACACTGAAGCTTTCTTT.